Described below is a single TCR beta chain sequence and its context. This specimen comes from a study of OX40 agonist ivuxolimab in advanced cancers. Only in-frame clones appear in the TCRdb table, and some are missing; sequencing was by immunoSEQ multiplex PCR. The table includes about 35,000 clones, about 90% detected once. Exclusion of a patient followed from autoimmune disease history or systemic immunosuppression. Germline CDR1 and CDR2: MNHEY and SVGAGI. This CDR3 has 14 residues. V was cut by 4 bases and J by 6 bases, with 12 bases left in between. The starting material was CD4+ or CD8+ T cells sorted from blood, obtained in a trial of the OX40 agonist ivuxolimab. This clonotype was obtained from an adult with an advanced solid tumor such as melanoma, head and neck, liver or kidney cancer. This chain connects TRBV6-5 to TRBJ2-2; D not resolved. CDR3 nucleotides: TGTGCCAGCAGTTCGACCCCCCCGGCCGGGGAGCTGTTTTTT. It codes for CASSSTPPAGELFF.